The 28 T cell receptor beta chains given below trace back to one sample, sequenced in a study of blood T cells in healthy people across ages. A second roughly 6 to 11 cycle PCR used barcoded and J-beta primers. TCRdb used MiXCR to reprocess the 5' RACE reads, holding one entry per CDR3 protein. The sample has over 300,000 distinct CDR3 sequences; approximately 47% are singletons. Sequenced input: blood. The receptors were sampled from a man between 60 and 70 years old in good health.

The chain recombines TRBV5-6 with TRBJ1-2, with no clear D. Germline CDR1 reads SGHDT; CDR2 reads YYEEEE. V gave up 4 bases and J gave up 2 bases, with 9 bases separating them. CDR3 length equals 13 residues. In nucleotides, the CDR3 is TGTGCCAGCAGCCCGGGTTTCAACTATGGCTACACCTTC. Translating gives CASSPGFNYGYTF.

This chain connects TRBV20-1 to TRBJ2-7; D gene uncertain. The CDR3 is 13 amino acids. Germline CDR1 DFQATT, CDR2 SNEGSKA (reference sequence). V was pared by 3 bases and J by 3 bases, with 12 bases between. The CDR3 DNA sequence: TGCAGTGCTAGCCGTAGGGTGAGCTACGAGCAGTACTTC. Protein product: CSASRRVSYEQYF.

This clonotype was seen ten or more times. The rearrangement uses TRBV11-3 and TRBJ2-1, with D unclear. The germline V and J ends were trimmed by 4 bases and 9 bases, with 10 bases remaining between them. The germline V gene has CDR1 SGHNT and CDR2 YENEEA. The CDR3 has 12 residues. CDR3 DNA: TGTGCCAGCAGCTCCTATTTAGGTGAGCAGTTCTTC. This gives the protein CASSSYLGEQFF.

V usage is TRBV28 and J usage is TRBJ2-1; 8 bases line up with TRBD2. The CDR3 contains 17 residues. Unmatched junction bases numbered 4, after V lost 0 bases and J lost 0 bases. Germline CDR1 MDHEN, CDR2 SYDVKM. The CDR3 DNA reads TGTGCCAGCAGTTTATGGTCAGGGACTAGCTCCTACAATGAGCAGTTCTTC. Translated: CASSLWSGTSSYNEQFF. Combining the CDR3 with reference TRBV28 and TRBJ2-1 gives the whole variable domain DVKVTQSSRYLVKRTGEKVFLECVQDMDHENMFWYRQDPGLGLRLIYFSYDVKMKEKGDIPEGYSVSREKKERFSLILESASTNQTSMYLCASSLWSGTSSYNEQFFGPGTRLTVL.

V and J are TRBV11-2 and TRBJ1-6; D unresolved. The CDR3 contains 14 residues. CDR1 SGHAT and CDR2 FQNNGV come from the germline V gene. Trimming shortened V by 1 base and J by 4 bases, and 5 bases separated the two germline ends. This CDR3 reads CASSLGQYNSPLHF. The CDR3 DNA is TGTGCCAGCAGCTTAGGGCAGTATAATTCACCCCTCCACTTT.

The chain links TRBV27 to TRBJ2-3; unclear D gene. Germline V CDR1 and CDR2: MNHEY, SMNVEV (reference sequence). With 5 bases removed from V and 1 base from J, the gap between germline ends came to 16 bases. This CDR3 comprises 16 residues. As DNA, the CDR3 is TGTGCCAGCAGTAATCCGATAGGTCTCGGCACAGATACGCAGTATTTT. It encodes CASSNPIGLGTDTQYF.

The chain couples TRBV27 to TRBJ2-5, with 9 bases aligning to TRBD1. The germline V gene has CDR1 MNHEY and CDR2 SMNVEV (reference sequence). Losses at the gene ends were 4 bases for V and 11 bases for J; bases not matched to a gene: 11. There are 14 residues in the CDR3. CDR3 sequence reads: CASSYPDRGREQYF. CDR3 coding DNA: TGTGCCAGCAGTTACCCGGACAGGGGTCGGGAGCAGTACTTC.

As DNA, the CDR3 is TGCAGTGCCATTATGACAGGGGGCCATGGCTACACCTTC. Translating gives CSAIMTGGHGYTF. V and J are TRBV20-1 and TRBJ1-2, with TRBD1 identical over 10 bases. V was pared by 6 bases and J by 6 bases, with 7 bases of the junction left unmatched. This CDR3 is built from 13 residues. CDR1 is DFQATT and CDR2 is SNEGSKA in the germline V gene (reference sequence).

V is TRBV20-1 and J is TRBJ1-2; a possible D gene is TRBD1 (6 bases). The CDR3 sequence is 15 residues long. Germline CDR1 DFQATT, CDR2 SNEGSKA (reference sequence). Trimming removed 2 bases from V and 3 bases from J, with 16 bases in between. CDR3 nucleotides: TGCAGTGCTAGAATACGGGTGGGGGGCTACTATGGCTACACCTTC. It specifies CSARIRVGGYYGYTF.

CDR3 residues: CASRYMGETQYF. As DNA, the CDR3 is TGTGCCAGCAGGTACATGGGGGAGACCCAGTACTTC. The rearrangement uses TRBV6-2 or TRBV6-3 and TRBJ2-5; unclear D gene. Germline CDR1 MNHEY, CDR2 SVGEGT. V lost 6 bases, J lost 5 bases, and 10 bases lay in between. This CDR3 comprises 12 residues.

Notes on this clonotype: Just one base apart from a much larger clone, this may be a read error. The chain uses TRBV6-1 and TRBJ2-7; D assignment may be TRBD1 or TRBD2 (5 bases each). Germline lookup yields CDR1 MNHNS and CDR2 SASEGT. This CDR3 region has 18 residues. V lost 6 bases and J 0 bases, leaving 24 bases between the germline ends. The CDR3 DNA sequence: TGTGCCAGCAGCCGATCCGGGACGACCAAACTTTGCTCCTACGAGCAGTACTTC. Translated: CASSRSGTTKLCSYEQYF.

In its sample, this clonotype was seen many times. CDR3 region: CASSQDQVNYGYTF. The DNA for the CDR3 is TGCGCCAGCAGCCAAGATCAAGTTAACTATGGCTACACCTTC. J is TRBJ1-2 and V is TRBV4-3; D unclear. The CDR3 spans 14 residues. Germline assignment: CDR1 LGHNA and CDR2 YSLEER. V was trimmed by 0 bases and J by 1 base, leaving 6 bases between them.

This rearrangement joins TRBV14 to TRBJ2-7, with 12 bases that match TRBD2. V trimming: 5 bases; J trimming: 0 bases; junction bases outside the gene matches: 5. The CDR3 consists of 16 residues. In germline, CDR1 is SGHDN, CDR2 FVKESK. CDR3: CASSFGLAGSSYEQYF. CDR3 sequence (DNA): TGTGCCAGCAGCTTCGGACTAGCGGGAAGCTCCTACGAGCAGTACTTC.

The chain joins TRBV10-3 to TRBJ2-7; 8 nucleotides agree with TRBD2. This CDR3 spans 14 amino acids. From germline, CDR1 is ENHRY and CDR2 SYGVKD. Trimming took 2 bases from V and 0 from J; bases not matched to a gene: 0. The CDR3 spells CAISETSGSYEQYF. In DNA, the CDR3 is TGTGCCATCAGTGAGACTAGCGGCTCCTACGAGCAGTACTTC.

This clonotype was counted between two and nine times. V is TRBV6-1 and J is TRBJ2-7, with unresolved D. This CDR3 has 14 residues. Trimming took off 7 bases at V and 7 bases at J, with 20 bases between the two ends. The germline V gene encodes CDR1 MNHNS and CDR2 SASEGT. The CDR3 region has the DNA TGTGCCAGCAATCCCAGAAACCTCCCGGATGAGCAGTACTTC. As protein: CASNPRNLPDEQYF.

The rearrangement links TRBV28 to TRBJ2-1, with D maybe TRBD2 (6 bases). V was clipped by 5 bases and J by 3 bases, with 8 bases between them. There are 13 residues in the CDR3. The V gene's germline CDR1 is MDHEN and CDR2 SYDVKM. CDR3 sequence: CASSMDYYNEQFF. The CDR3 nucleotides read TGTGCCAGCAGTATGGACTACTACAATGAGCAGTTCTTC.

This chain uses TRBV7-2 with TRBJ2-5, with D possibly matching TRBD1 (5 bases). CDR1 is SGHTA, CDR2 FQGNSA, per germline. The CDR3 length is 14 residues. Trimming cost V 5 bases and J 5 bases, with 15 bases left between them. CDR3: CASSTAQGRETQYF. The CDR3 DNA reads TGTGCCAGCAGCACAGCCCAGGGTCGGGAGACCCAGTACTTC.

This rearrangement joins TRBV2 to TRBJ2-2; D ambiguous. The V end was cut by 6 bases, the J end by 0 bases, with 8 bases between. This CDR3 comprises 14 residues. Looked up from germline, CDR1 is SNHLY and CDR2 is FYNNEI. CDR3 sequence: CASSADANTGELFF. CDR3 coding DNA: TGTGCCAGCAGCGCGGACGCGAACACCGGGGAGCTGTTTTTT.

The gene calls are TRBV6-5 and TRBJ1-5; D call uncertain. The CDR3 is 15 residues long. The V end lost 0 bases, the J end lost 2 bases, and 8 bases lay between the germline ends. Germline-derived CDR1 and CDR2 are MNHEY and SVGAGI. The CDR3 DNA sequence: TGTGCCAGCAGTTACTCGGGCGGAGGCAATCAGCCCCAGCATTTT. Translated, it gives CASSYSGGGNQPQHF.

The V and J genes are TRBV5-5 and TRBJ2-3; D remains ambiguous. The CDR3 sequence is 16 residues long. The V and J ends lost 0 bases and 2 bases respectively, with 13 bases between them. Germline CDR1 is SGHKS and CDR2 is YYEKEE (reference sequence). Here the CDR3 reads CASSLAGQRHTDTQYF. In DNA, the CDR3 is TGTGCCAGCAGCTTGGCGGGCCAGCGACACACAGATACGCAGTATTTT.

This clonotype showed up just a few times. The V and J genes are TRBV29-1 and TRBJ1-1; the D is unclear. Germline lookup yields CDR1 SQVTM and CDR2 ANQGSEA. V was cut by 5 bases and J by 5 bases, with 15 bases left in between. The CDR3 runs to 13 residues. CDR3: CSVKPREGTEAFF. The CDR3 nucleotides read TGCAGCGTTAAGCCCCGGGAGGGTACTGAAGCTTTCTTT.

This chain connects TRBV7-2 to TRBJ2-1; 7 bases align to TRBD2. Germline V CDR1 and CDR2: SGHTA, FQGNSA. Trimming cost V 5 bases and J 1 base; bases outside gene matches: 5. CDR3 length: 15 amino acids. The chain's CDR3 is CASSRLAGSYNEQFF. The CDR3 DNA reads as TGTGCCAGCAGCCGCTTAGCGGGTTCCTACAATGAGCAGTTCTTC.

About this clonotype itself: A clone one base away is much larger, so this may be a read error. V usage is TRBV10-3 and J usage is TRBJ2-3, with TRBD2 as a possible D gene (6 bases). Germline CDR1 and CDR2: ENHRY and SYGVKD. The CDR3 runs 12 residues. This CDR3 reads CTISPEGDTQYF. CDR3 DNA sequence: TGTACCATCAGCCCGGAGGGTGATACGCAGTATTTT.

The V call is TRBV7-8, the J call TRBJ2-4; 7 bases are shared with TRBD2. Unmatched junction bases numbered 4, after V lost 5 bases and J lost 0 bases. CDR3 length equals 15 residues. Germline CDR1 SGHVS, CDR2 FQNEAQ. The CDR3 nucleotides are TGTGCCAGCAGCCGGACTAGAGTAGCCAAAAACATTCAGTACTTC. This codes for CASSRTRVAKNIQYF.

The V and J genes are TRBV6-5 and TRBJ2-1, with D tentatively TRBD2 (6 bases). Trimming removed 0 bases at V and 7 bases at J, with 19 bases between. CDR1 and CDR2 from the germline V gene are MNHEY and SVGAGI. CDR3 length equals 17 residues. The CDR3 reads CASSYSRQWEVGNEQFF. CDR3 DNA sequence: TGTGCCAGCAGTTACTCCAGACAGTGGGAGGTAGGGAATGAGCAGTTCTTC.

This clonotype has a handful of counts. The V gene is TRBV2, the J gene TRBJ2-7, with D possibly TRBD1 on 6 matching bases. Germline V lookup: CDR1 SNHLY, CDR2 FYNNEI. V was clipped by 7 bases and J by 7 bases, with 20 bases between them. There are 14 residues in the CDR3. CDR3 nucleotide sequence: TGTGCCAGCATCAAGGTGCAGGGGAAGGGGGAGCAGTACTTC. Translation: CASIKVQGKGEQYF.

The chain combines TRBV14 with TRBJ1-1, with no clear D. CDR3 length equals 14 residues. Germline assignment: CDR1 SGHDN and CDR2 FVKESK. V lost 0 bases and J 6 bases, leaving 11 bases between the germline ends. The CDR3 loop is CASSQDLVNAEAFF. In DNA form, the CDR3 reads TGTGCCAGCAGCCAAGACCTAGTAAACGCTGAAGCTTTCTTT.

The table lists this clonotype with a few counts. This chain links TRBV19 with TRBJ2-7; 9 bases agree with TRBD1. Gene TRBJ2-5 matches the end of the DNA better, so the J call may be wrong. Germline CDR1 is LNHDA and CDR2 is SQIVND (reference sequence). This CDR3 has 17 amino acids. Here the CDR3 reads CASSSRRGQGLTGTQYF. In DNA form, the CDR3 reads TGTGCCAGTAGTTCACGGCGGGGACAGGGCTTGACGGGGACCCAGTACTTC.